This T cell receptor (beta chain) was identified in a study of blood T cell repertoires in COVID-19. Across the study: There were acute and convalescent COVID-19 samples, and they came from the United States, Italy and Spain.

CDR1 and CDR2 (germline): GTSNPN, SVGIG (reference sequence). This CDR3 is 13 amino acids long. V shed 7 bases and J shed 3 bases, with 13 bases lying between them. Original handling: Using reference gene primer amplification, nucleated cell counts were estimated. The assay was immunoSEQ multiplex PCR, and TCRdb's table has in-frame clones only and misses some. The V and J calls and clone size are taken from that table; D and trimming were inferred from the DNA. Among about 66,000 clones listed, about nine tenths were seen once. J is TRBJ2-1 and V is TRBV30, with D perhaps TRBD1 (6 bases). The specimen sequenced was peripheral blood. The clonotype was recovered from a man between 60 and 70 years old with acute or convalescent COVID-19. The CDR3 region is CAYQDSYYNEQFF. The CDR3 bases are TGTGCCTACCAGGACAGCTACTACAATGAGCAGTTCTTC.